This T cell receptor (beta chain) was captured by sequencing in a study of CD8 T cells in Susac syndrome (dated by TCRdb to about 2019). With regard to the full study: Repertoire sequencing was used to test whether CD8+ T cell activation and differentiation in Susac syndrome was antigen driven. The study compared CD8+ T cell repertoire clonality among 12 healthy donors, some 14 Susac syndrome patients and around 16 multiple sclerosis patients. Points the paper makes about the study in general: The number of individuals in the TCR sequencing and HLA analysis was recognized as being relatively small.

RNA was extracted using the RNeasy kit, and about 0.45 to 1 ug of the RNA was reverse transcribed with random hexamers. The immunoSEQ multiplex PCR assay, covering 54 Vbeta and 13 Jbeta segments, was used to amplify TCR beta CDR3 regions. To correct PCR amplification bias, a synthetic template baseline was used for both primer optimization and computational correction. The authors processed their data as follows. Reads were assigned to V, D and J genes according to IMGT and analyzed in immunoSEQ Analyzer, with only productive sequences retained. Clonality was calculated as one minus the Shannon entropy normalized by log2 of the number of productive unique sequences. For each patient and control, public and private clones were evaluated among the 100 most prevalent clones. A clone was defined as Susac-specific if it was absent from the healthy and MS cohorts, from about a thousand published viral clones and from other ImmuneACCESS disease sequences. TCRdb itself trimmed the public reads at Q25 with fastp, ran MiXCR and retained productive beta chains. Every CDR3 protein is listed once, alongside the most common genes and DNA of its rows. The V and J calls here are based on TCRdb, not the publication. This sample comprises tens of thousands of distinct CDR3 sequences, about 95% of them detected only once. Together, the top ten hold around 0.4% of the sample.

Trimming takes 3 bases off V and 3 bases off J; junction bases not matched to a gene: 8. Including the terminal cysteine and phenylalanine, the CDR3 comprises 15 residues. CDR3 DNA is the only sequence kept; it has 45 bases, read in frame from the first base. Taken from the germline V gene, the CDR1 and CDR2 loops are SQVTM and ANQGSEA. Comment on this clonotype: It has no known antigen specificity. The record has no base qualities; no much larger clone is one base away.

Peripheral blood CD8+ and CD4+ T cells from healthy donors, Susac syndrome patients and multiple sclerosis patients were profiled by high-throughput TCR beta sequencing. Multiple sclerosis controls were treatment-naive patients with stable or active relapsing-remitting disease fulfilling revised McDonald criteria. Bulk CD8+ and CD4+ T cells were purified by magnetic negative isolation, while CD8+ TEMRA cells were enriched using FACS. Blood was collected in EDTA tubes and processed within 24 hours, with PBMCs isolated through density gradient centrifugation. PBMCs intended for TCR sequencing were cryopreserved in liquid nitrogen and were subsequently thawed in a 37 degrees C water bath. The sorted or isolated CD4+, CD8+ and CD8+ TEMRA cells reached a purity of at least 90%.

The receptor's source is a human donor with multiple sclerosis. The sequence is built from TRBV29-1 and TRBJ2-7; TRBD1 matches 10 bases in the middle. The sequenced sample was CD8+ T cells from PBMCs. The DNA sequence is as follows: TGCAGCGTTGAGGGGGGACAGGGGATTAACTACGAGCAGTACTTC. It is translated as CSVEGGQGINYEQYF.